This TCR beta chain was identified in a study of T cell changes during pregnancy in multiple sclerosis. Measured with immunoSEQ multiplex PCR; TCRdb has only the in-frame clones, and not every one. This table has fewer than 85,000 clones, almost 95% appearing once. The CDR3 sequence is 15 residues long. The germline V gene has CDR1 SNHLY and CDR2 FYNNEI. With 8 bases removed from V and 0 bases from J, the gap between germline ends came to 14 bases. The receptor was derived from a female donor in good health, enrolled as a control in a pregnancy study. J is TRBJ2-1 and V is TRBV2, with a possible D match to TRBD2 (6 bases). Source: peripheral blood, taken in the third trimester of pregnancy. This CDR3 reads CASGLAESSYNEQFF. The CDR3 nucleotides are TGTGCCAGCGGGTTAGCGGAAAGCTCCTACAATGAGCAGTTCTTC.